What follows is one TCR beta chain and its context. The record originates from a study of blood T cell repertoires in COVID-19. CDR3 length: 15 residues. J gave up 8 bases and V 8 bases, and 10 bases lay outside the gene matches. CDR1 MNHEY and CDR2 SMNVEV come from the germline V gene (reference sequence). Assay used: immunoSEQ multiplex PCR; TCRdb lists only in-frame clones, some missing. This sample carries about 83,000 clones, 80% to 90% of them seen once, and the ten largest clones take around 15%. Sequenced sample: peripheral blood. The clonotype originates from a woman older than 75 with acute or convalescent COVID-19. V and J are TRBV27 and TRBJ1-4; 11 nucleotides line up with TRBD1. Written as DNA, the CDR3 is TGTGCCAGCGCATGGCGGGGGACAGGGGGAGAAAAACTGTTTTTT. As protein: CASAWRGTGGEKLFF.